The 19 T cell receptor beta chains below all came from one sample that was sequenced in a study of early T cells in non-severe SARS-CoV-2 infection. One entry per CDR3 protein, called by TCRdb with MiXCR from the 5' RACE reads. The data show some 89,000 distinct CDR3 sequences, roughly 9.6% seen once. The sample consisted of whole blood, taken at baseline. All receptors come from an adult who was a healthcare worker with PCR-confirmed SARS-CoV-2 infection or an uninfected control (not recorded which).

The rearrangement uses TRBV6-6 and TRBJ2-7; 8 bases agree with TRBD1. The CDR3 has 16 residues. Germline V gene lookup returns CDR1 MNHNY and CDR2 SVGAGI (reference sequence). After removal of 2 bases from V and 5 bases from J, the junction contained 11 bases not matched to a gene. The CDR3 nucleotides read TGTGCCAGCAGTTACCCGGGGCAGGGGGCGAAGAACGAGCAGTACTTC. Its protein is CASSYPGQGAKNEQYF.

This clonotype has at least ten counts. This chain joins TRBV25-1 and TRBJ2-7; D perhaps matches TRBD1 (5 bases). The CDR3 loop spans 14 amino acids. CDR1 and CDR2 (germline): MGHDK, SYGVNS. With 3 bases removed from V and 0 bases from J, the gap between germline ends came to 9 bases. In DNA, the CDR3 is TGTGCCAGCAGTGAGGACATTCTCTCCTACGAGCAGTACTTC. It is translated as CASSEDILSYEQYF.

This clonotype was observed a few times. The chain combines TRBV28 with TRBJ2-4, with TRBD2 as a possible D gene (5 bases). The V end lost 5 bases, the J end lost 8 bases, and 16 bases lay between the germline ends. The CDR3 length is 14 residues. Germline lookup yields CDR1 MDHEN and CDR2 SYDVKM. DNA of the CDR3: TGTGCCAGCAGTACGATCCGACCCGGGGACATTCAGTACTTC. It codes for CASSTIRPGDIQYF.

The gene calls are TRBV6-1 and TRBJ1-4; D unclear. Germline CDR1 reads MNHNS; CDR2 reads SASEGT. V dropped 2 bases and J dropped 0 bases, with 7 bases sitting between them. The CDR3 length is 15 residues. CDR3 in amino acids: CASSENRATNEKLFF. Written as DNA, the CDR3 is TGTGCCAGCAGTGAAAACAGAGCAACTAATGAAAAACTGTTTTTT.

This clonotype showed up just a few times. The junction differs from germline at one of its ends, possibly a read error. The rearrangement uses TRBV7-2 and TRBJ2-4; TRBD1 matches at 8 bases. CDR1 and CDR2 (germline): SGHTA, FQGNSA. This CDR3 is built from 14 residues. CDR3 protein: CVSSLTTGENIQYF. The CDR3 DNA follows: TGTGTCAGCAGCCTTACGACAGGGGAGAACATTCAGTACTTC.

J is TRBJ2-2 and V is TRBV6-1; no clear D gene. Germline CDR1 and CDR2: MNHNS and SASEGT. V was clipped by 10 bases and J by 5 bases, with 17 bases between them. The CDR3 consists of 14 residues. CDR3 nucleotides: TGTGCCATCTCAATGAATTGGGAAACCGGGGAGCTGTTTTTT. This sequence encodes CAISMNWETGELFF.

For the CDR3, the DNA is TGTGCCACCAGTGCCCTTAGACCCGGGACCACCTACAATGAGCAGTTCTTC. It codes for CATSALRPGTTYNEQFF. The V gene is TRBV24-1, the J gene TRBJ2-1; the D gene could be TRBD1 or TRBD2 (5 bases each). The CDR3 loop spans 17 amino acids. Trimming left V 5 bases short and J 2 bases short, with 18 bases between. Germline V gene lookup returns CDR1 KGHDR and CDR2 SFDVKD.

This clonotype was recorded a few times. This chain connects TRBV6-9 to TRBJ1-5; D call uncertain. The CDR3 loop spans 12 amino acids. Per the germline V gene, CDR1 is MNHGY and CDR2 is SVAAGI. CDR3 protein: CVEEYSNQPQHF. The DNA of the CDR3 is TGTGTTGAGGAGTATAGCAATCAGCCCCAGCATTTT.

In its sample, this clonotype was seen many times. V and J are TRBV5-4 and TRBJ2-3; D unclear. This CDR3 is 13 amino acids long. V was cut by 2 bases and J by 1 base, with 5 bases left in between. CDR1 and CDR2 from the germline V gene are SGHNT and YYREEE (reference sequence). The CDR3 spells CASSFKGTDTQYF. CDR3 in DNA: TGTGCCAGCAGCTTTAAGGGCACAGATACGCAGTATTTT.

The chain is built from TRBV6-2 or TRBV6-3 and TRBJ2-5; D gene ambiguous. V dropped 5 bases and J dropped 10 bases, with 17 bases sitting between them. Germline loops: CDR1 MNHEY, CDR2 SVGEGT. This CDR3 spans 13 amino acids. CDR3 sequence reads: CASSNARHTIQYF. CDR3 DNA sequence: TGTGCCAGCAGTAACGCACGTCATACCATCCAGTACTTC.

This clonotype was seen repeatedly, ten times or more. J is TRBJ1-2 and V is TRBV4-1, with TRBD1 matching over 11 bases. The V gene's germline CDR1 is MGHRA and CDR2 YSYEKL. This CDR3 has 15 residues. V lost 1 base to trimming and J lost 8 bases; unmatched junction nucleotides: 6. In DNA, the CDR3 is TGCGCCAGCAGCCAAGCCGGGACAGGGGGTAAAGGCTACACCTTC. This encodes CASSQAGTGGKGYTF.

V gene TRBV13 combines with J gene TRBJ2-3; 7 bases agree with TRBD1. The junction had 11 bases not matched to a gene; V was cut back by 5 bases and J by 3 bases. The CDR3 covers 16 residues. Germline CDR1 and CDR2: PRHDT and FYEKMQ (reference sequence). CDR3: CASSPIGGAGTDTQYF. As DNA, the CDR3 is TGTGCCAGCAGCCCGATAGGGGGCGCCGGGACAGATACGCAGTATTTT.

This clonotype was counted a few times. The chain links TRBV3-1 to TRBJ1-2; maybe TRBD1 (5 bases). Germline V gene data show CDR1 as LGHDT and CDR2 as YNNKEL (reference sequence). Trimming shortened V by 4 bases and J by 6 bases, and 15 bases separated the two germline ends. The CDR3 runs 14 residues. The CDR3 coding sequence is TGTGCCAGCAGCCTCCCTGGGGGGAGGAATGGCTACACCTTC. This encodes CASSLPGGRNGYTF.

At least ten counts were recorded for this clonotype. The chain combines TRBV5-6 with TRBJ2-5; possibly TRBD1 for D (5 bases). CDR1 SGHDT and CDR2 YYEEEE come from the germline V gene. Trimming took off 4 bases at V and 4 bases at J, with 14 bases between the two ends. The CDR3 sequence is 14 residues long. The CDR3 nucleotides are TGTGCCAGCAGCCCTGACAGCGTCACAGAGACCCAGTACTTC. Translation gives CASSPDSVTETQYF.

This clonotype was counted ten times or more. The chain couples TRBV21-1 to TRBJ2-7. TRBV21-1 is recorded as a pseudogene. The CDR3 contains 11 residues. In DNA form, the CDR3 reads TGTGCCAGCAGCTTCCCCTACGAGCAGTACTTC. Translation gives CASSFPYEQYF.

This clonotype was recorded a few times. The rearrangement joins TRBV7-9 to TRBJ2-2; D is ambiguous. The CDR3 extends over 13 amino acids. V was trimmed by 2 bases and J by 8 bases, leaving 9 bases between them. Germline CDR1 reads SEHNR; CDR2 reads FQNEAQ (reference sequence). CDR3 sequence reads: CASSLRLEGELFF. The CDR3 region has the DNA TGTGCCAGCAGCTTACGGTTAGAGGGGGAGCTGTTTTTT.

This clonotype appeared a few times. This chain connects TRBV5-6 to TRBJ2-3; no reliable D call. Germline loops: CDR1 SGHDT, CDR2 YYEEEE. Trimming took off 0 bases at V and 4 bases at J, with 9 bases between the two ends. CDR3 size: 14 residues. CDR3 nucleotides: TGTGCCAGCAGCTTGGATTGGGCCGCAGATACGCAGTATTTT. Translation: CASSLDWAADTQYF. Full variable domain (rest looked up from reference TRBV5-6 and TRBJ2-3): DAGVTQSPTHLIKTRGQQVTLRCSPKSGHDTVSWYQQALGQGPQFIFQYYEEEERQRGNFPDRFSGHQFPNYSSELNVNALLLGDSALYLCASSLDWAADTQYFGPGTRLTVL.

The CDR3 nucleotides read TGTGCTAGTGGTTCCCACTACACCGGGGAGCTGTTTTTT. It specifies CASGSHYTGELFF. The chain combines TRBV12-5 with TRBJ2-2, with unresolved D. Germline CDR1 LGHNT, CDR2 FRNRAP. CDR3 length: 13 amino acids. Trimming removed 4 bases from V and 3 bases from J, with 6 bases in between.

This clonotype was detected only a few times. The gene calls are TRBV16 and TRBJ2-1; 7 nucleotides line up with TRBD2. Looked up from germline, CDR1 is KGHSY and CDR2 is FQNENV. The CDR3 totals 15 residues. The V and J ends lost 0 bases and 5 bases, in that order; junction bases with no gene match: 4. CDR3 protein: CASSQSHGGNNEQFF. The CDR3, as DNA: TGTGCCAGCAGCCAATCACACGGGGGGAACAATGAGCAGTTCTTC.